The present entry profiles one T cell receptor beta chain with its context. As yet, its antigen is unknown. Deep sequencing aimed at 1 in 200,000 to 1 in 1 million T cells' resolution. Sequenced by immunoSEQ multiplex PCR; TCRdb stores in-frame clones only, minus some. The sample carries over 70,000 clones, more than 75% recorded once. These data are taken from a study of cytotoxic CD8 clonotypes in ibrutinib-treated CLL. Study-level background: Among the samples, the mean was roughly 260,000 productive templates and roughly 96,000 productive rearrangements.

V was cut by 4 bases and J by 2 bases, with 10 bases left in between. The CDR3 is made up of 14 amino acids. Germline CDR1 reads SGHRS; CDR2 reads YFSETQ. Whole-study findings and limits: Starting clonality was above that of age-matched healthy donors and tracked circulating CD8+ T-cell counts. Public clonotypes occurred uncommonly; on treatment, they contracted or remained stable.

The chain combines TRBV5-1 with TRBJ2-4, with D hard to call. This TCR derives from a human donor with chronic lymphocytic leukemia. The material sequenced was PBMCs, taken after 12 months of ibrutinib treatment. The CDR3 protein is CASSGGDSKNIQYF. CDR3 DNA sequence: TGCGCCAGCAGCGGCGGAGACTCCAAAAACATTCAGTACTTC.